The 13 T cell receptor beta chains below come from one sample, sequenced in a study of blood T cell repertoires in COVID-19. The repertoire was sequenced with immunoSEQ multiplex PCR; TCRdb's copy has only in-frame clones and lacks some. In the table there are about 97,000 clones, 80% to 90% of which are singletons. Sequencing input: peripheral blood. These receptors all stem from a human donor in a cohort sampled during active COVID-19.

V usage is TRBV19 and J usage is TRBJ1-1; TRBD1 is a possible D gene (5 bases). V was clipped by 4 bases and J by 2 bases, with 20 bases between them. CDR3 size: 17 residues. Germline loops: CDR1 LNHDA, CDR2 SQIVND (reference sequence). The CDR3 loop reads CASSTLLGARKNTEAFF. CDR3 nucleotide sequence: TGTGCCAGTAGTACCCTCCTAGGGGCGCGAAAAAACACTGAAGCTTTCTTT.

This clone has a handful of counts. The chain has TRBV7-8 and TRBJ2-1; 15 positions match TRBD2. Per the germline V gene, CDR1 is SGHVS and CDR2 is FQNEAQ. This CDR3 is built from 13 residues. J lost 7 bases, V lost 11 bases, and 3 bases had no gene match. The CDR3 sequence is CAGGLAGGNEQFF. In nucleotides, the CDR3 is TGTGCCGGAGGACTAGCGGGGGGGAATGAGCAGTTCTTC. The full variable domain, rest sourced from reference TRBV7-8 and TRBJ2-1, is GAGVSQSPRYKVAKRGQDVALRCDPISGHVSLFWYQQALGQGPEFLTYFQNEAQLDKSGLPSDRFFAERPEGSVSTLKIQRTQQEDSAVYLCAGGLAGGNEQFFGPGTRLTVL.

This rearrangement joins TRBV4-1 to TRBJ2-3; 8 nucleotides line up with TRBD2. Per germline, CDR1 MGHRA and CDR2 YSYEKL. The CDR3 runs 20 residues. V lost 0 bases to trimming and J lost 2 bases; unmatched junction nucleotides: 16. DNA of the CDR3: TGCGCCAGCAGCCAAGATTCTAGTATGTGGGCGGGAGGCAACACAGATACGCAGTATTTT. Amino acid sequence: CASSQDSSMWAGGNTDTQYF.

The chain carries TRBV5-6 and TRBJ2-4, with 7 bases lining up with TRBD2. The CDR3 runs to 14 residues. Germline trimming cut 0 bases from V and 4 bases from J; bases unmatched to any gene: 1. The V gene's germline CDR1 is SGHDT and CDR2 YYEEEE. The CDR3 region is CASSLGRGKNIQYF. The CDR3 DNA is TGTGCCAGCAGCTTGGGGCGGGGGAAAAACATTCAGTACTTC.

The V call is TRBV4-2, the J call TRBJ2-1; TRBD1 matches at 8 bases. The CDR3 covers 18 residues. Germline CDR1 LGHNA, CDR2 YNFKEQ. V dropped 8 bases and J dropped 1; count of bases not matched to a gene: 16. Here the CDR3 reads CASELPGQVLPSYNEQFF. Written as DNA, the CDR3 is TGTGCCAGCGAATTACCGGGACAGGTCCTACCGTCCTACAATGAGCAGTTCTTC.

The V gene is TRBV3-1 (or the pseudogene TRBV3-2), the J gene TRBJ1-4; D is perhaps TRBD1 (6 bases). The CDR3 sequence is 16 residues long. V lost 5 bases to trimming and J lost 7 bases, with 20 bases between them. The germline CDR1 and CDR2 sequences are LGHDT and YNNKEL (reference sequence). The CDR3, as DNA: TGTGCCAGCAGCTCCTCTTCTGGAAGGGGGACTGAAAAACTGTTTTTT. Residues: CASSSSSGRGTEKLFF.

The chain carries TRBV3-1 (or the pseudogene TRBV3-2) and TRBJ1-3; D ambiguous. This CDR3 has 17 amino acids. Germline CDR1 is LGHDT and CDR2 is YNNKEL (reference sequence). Between the trimmed V and J ends, which lost 4 bases and 0 bases, there was a span of 16 bases. The CDR3 spells CASSPLRSRSSGNTIYF. CDR3 in DNA: TGTGCCAGCAGCCCATTACGTTCGAGAAGCTCTGGAAACACCATATATTTT.

The gene calls are TRBV5-1 and TRBJ1-4; D is unclear. The CDR3 is 16 residues long. V lost 0 bases and J lost 2, with 11 bases in between. CDR1 and CDR2 (germline): SGHRS, YFSETQ. The CDR3 sequence is CASSLVGSGTNEKLFF. CDR3 in DNA: TGCGCCAGCAGCTTGGTGGGGAGTGGCACTAATGAAAAACTGTTTTTT.

The genes are TRBV5-1 and TRBJ1-2, with TRBD1 matching 7 bases. V trimming: 1 base; J trimming: 4 bases; junction bases outside the gene matches: 4. The germline V gene has CDR1 SGHRS and CDR2 YFSETQ. There are 14 residues in the CDR3. The CDR3, as DNA: TGCGCCAGCAGCTTGAGACAGGGTAGCTATGGCTACACCTTC. This translates into CASSLRQGSYGYTF.

The chain has TRBV19 and TRBJ2-1, with TRBD2 matching 8 bases. The CDR3 has 17 residues. Germline assignment: CDR1 LNHDA and CDR2 SQIVND (reference sequence). After removal of 9 bases from V and 3 bases from J, the junction contained 16 bases not matched to a gene. This CDR3 is CASTLGSGVVGYNEQFF. The CDR3 coding sequence is TGTGCCAGCACCCTTGGTAGCGGGGTGGTCGGCTACAATGAGCAGTTCTTC.

For the CDR3, the DNA is TGTGCCAGCTCACCGGGCAGGGACTATGGCTACACCTTC. This sequence encodes CASSPGRDYGYTF. The chain carries TRBV18 and TRBJ1-2; D perhaps matches TRBD1 (5 bases). This CDR3 is 13 amino acids long. Germline V gene lookup returns CDR1 KGHSH and CDR2 LQKENI. V was pared by 3 bases and J by 3 bases, with 8 bases between.

The rearrangement joins TRBV7-9 to TRBJ1-4, with 11 bases lining up with TRBD1. The germline CDR1 and CDR2 sequences are SEHNR and FQNEAQ (reference sequence). The CDR3 is 14 residues long. Trimming removed 4 bases from V and 8 bases from J; junction bases left unmatched: 3. CDR3 region: CASSSGQGVEKLFF. The CDR3, as DNA: TGTGCCAGCAGCTCGGGACAGGGGGTCGAAAAACTGTTTTTT.

The chain recombines TRBV15 with TRBJ2-7, with D possibly matching TRBD2 (6 bases). The CDR3 covers 18 residues. The V and J ends lost 0 bases and 0 bases respectively, with 18 bases between them. The V gene's germline CDR1 is LNHNV and CDR2 YYDKDF (reference sequence). The DNA of the CDR3 is TGTGCCACCAGCAGAGATTGGGGAGGCGGTCCCGGCTCCTACGAGCAGTACTTC. It codes for CATSRDWGGGPGSYEQYF.